This TCR beta chain was identified in a study of blood T cell repertoires in COVID-19. V lost 5 bases and J lost 7, with 11 bases in between. CDR3 size: 12 residues. The germline V gene encodes CDR1 SGHTA and CDR2 FQGNSA. The study drew participants aged roughly 18 to 89 years from roughly 25 US areas. The recovered donors of Cohort 3 showed two negative PCRs, clearance, or symptom resolution. Produced via immunoSEQ multiplex PCR; TCRdb's table is partial and in-frame only. Found here are approximately 300,000 clones, 86% of them singletons; the top ten hold approximately 2.4%. This TCR was sampled from a woman aged 18-29 years who had recovered from COVID-19. Sample: PBMCs or T cells enriched from blood (not recorded which). The genes are TRBV7-2 and TRBJ1-2; no definite D call. CDR3 sequence reads: CASSLGAGGYTF. The CDR3 coding sequence is TGTGCCAGCAGCCTGGGCGCCGGTGGCTACACCTTC.